This T cell receptor (beta chain) appears in the sequencing data of a study of control samples from healthy donors and cancer patients. V gave up 2 bases and J gave up 0 bases, with 10 bases separating them. The CDR3 is made up of 16 amino acids. The V gene's germline CDR1 is KGHSH and CDR2 LQKENI. TCRdb's table, derived via immunoSEQ multiplex PCR, lists solely in-frame clones and lacks some. The sample holds about 160,000 clones, 96% seen once. The source material was blood. The TCR originated in a woman between 25 and 40 years old in good health. The rearrangement uses TRBV18 and TRBJ2-2; TRBD1 might be the D (5 bases). The CDR3 bases are TGTGCCAGCTCACCAAGGACACAGGCGAACACCGGGGAGCTGTTTTTT. This codes for CASSPRTQANTGELFF.